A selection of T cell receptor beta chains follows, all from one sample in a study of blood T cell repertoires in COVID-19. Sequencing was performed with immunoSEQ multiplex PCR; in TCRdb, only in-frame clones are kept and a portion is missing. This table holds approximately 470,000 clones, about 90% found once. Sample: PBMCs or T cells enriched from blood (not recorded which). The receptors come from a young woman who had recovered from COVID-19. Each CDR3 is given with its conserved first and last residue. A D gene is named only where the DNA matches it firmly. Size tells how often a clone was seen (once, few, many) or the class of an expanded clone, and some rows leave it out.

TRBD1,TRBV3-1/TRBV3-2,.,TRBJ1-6,CASSPGQGYGSYNSPLHF,TGTGCCAGCAGCCCGGGACAGGGTTATGGGTCCTATAATTCACCCCTCCACTTT
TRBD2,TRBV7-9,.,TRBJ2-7,CASSLGLATYEQYF,TGTGCCAGCAGCTTAGGACTAGCCACCTACGAGCAGTACTTC
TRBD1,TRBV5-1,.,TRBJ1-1,CASSVGTVINTEAFF,TGCGCCAGCAGCGTGGGGACAGTGATAAACACTGAAGCTTTCTTT
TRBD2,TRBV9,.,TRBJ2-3,CASSVAGGRYTQYF,TGTGCCAGCAGCGTAGCGGGGGGGCGGTATACGCAGTATTTT
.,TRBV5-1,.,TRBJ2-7,CASSSKTDYEQYF,TGCGCCAGCTCATCCAAGACAGACTACGAGCAGTACTTC
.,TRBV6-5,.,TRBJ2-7,CASSYGGASYEQYF,TGTGCCAGCAGTTACGGGGGGGCCTCCTACGAGCAGTACTTC
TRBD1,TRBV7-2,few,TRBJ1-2,CASSLSPGGGYTF,TGTGCCAGCAGCTTAAGCCCAGGGGGTGGCTACACCTTC
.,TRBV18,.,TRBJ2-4,CASSRERTENIQYF,TGTGCCAGCTCACGCGAACGGACTGAAAACATTCAGTACTTC
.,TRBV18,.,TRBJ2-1,CASSPTANNEQFF,TGTGCCAGCTCACCCACAGCCAACAATGAGCAGTTCTTC
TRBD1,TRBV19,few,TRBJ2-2,CASRDRGSGNTGELFF,TGTGCCAGTAGGGACAGGGGTAGTGGTAACACCGGGGAGCTGTTTTTT
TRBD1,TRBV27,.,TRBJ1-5,CASSNRGPGQPQHF,TGTGCCAGCAGTAACAGGGGACCGGGACAGCCCCAGCATTTT
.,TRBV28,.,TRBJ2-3,CASSFLTDTQYF,TGTGCCAGCAGTTTCCTCACAGATACGCAGTATTTT
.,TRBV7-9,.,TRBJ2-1,CASSLDTEQFF,TGTGCCAGCAGCTTAGACACTGAGCAGTTCTTC
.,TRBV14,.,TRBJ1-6,CASSQGSSRNSPLHF,TGTGCCAGCAGCCAAGGGAGCAGCCGTAATTCACCCCTCCACTTT
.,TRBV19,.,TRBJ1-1,CASSITGISAEAFF,TGTGCCAGTAGTATAACAGGGATCTCAGCTGAAGCTTTCTTT
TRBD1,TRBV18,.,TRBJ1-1,CASSPFGQGGTEAFF,TGTGCCAGCTCACCTTTTGGACAGGGGGGAACTGAAGCTTTCTTT
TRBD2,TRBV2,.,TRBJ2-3,CASRTSGGSTDTQYF,TGTGCCAGCAGGACTAGCGGGGGGAGCACAGATACGCAGTATTTT
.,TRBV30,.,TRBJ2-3,CAWMSAREQYF,TGTGCCTGGATGTCTGCTCGGGAACAGTATTTT
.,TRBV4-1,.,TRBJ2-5,CASSQVLGGLQVETQYF,TGCGCCAGCAGCCAGGTCCTCGGGGGGCTGCAAGTAGAGACCCAGTACTTC
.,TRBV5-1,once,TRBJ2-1,CASIEGDEQFF,TGCGCCAGCATTGAGGGGGATGAGCAGTTCTTC
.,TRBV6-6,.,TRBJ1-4,CASSPLGPGSFNEKLFF,TGTGCCAGCAGTCCCCTTGGCCCCGGGAGCTTTAATGAAAAACTGTTTTTT
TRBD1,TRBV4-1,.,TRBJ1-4,CASSQESGTGREKLFF,TGCGCCAGCAGCCAAGAGTCCGGGACAGGGCGTGAAAAACTGTTTTTT
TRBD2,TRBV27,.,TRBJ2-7,CASSFNGGIYEQYF,TGTGCCAGCAGTTTCAACGGGGGGATCTACGAGCAGTACTTC
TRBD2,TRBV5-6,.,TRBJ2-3,CASSLSGVDTQYF,TGTGCCAGCAGCTTGAGCGGGGTAGATACGCAGTATTTT
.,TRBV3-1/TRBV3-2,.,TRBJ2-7,CASSQGYYEQYF,TGTGCCAGCAGCCAAGGTTACTACGAGCAGTACTTC
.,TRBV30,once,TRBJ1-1,CAWSGVGRDTEAFF,TGTGCCTGGAGTGGTGTCGGGAGGGACACTGAAGCTTTCTTT
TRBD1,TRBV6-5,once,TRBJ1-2,CASSSGTGIYGYTF,TGTGCCAGCAGTTCAGGGACAGGGATCTATGGCTACACCTTC
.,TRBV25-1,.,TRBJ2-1,CASSEASRFRGNEQFF,TGTGCCAGCAGTGAGGCTAGCAGATTTAGAGGGAATGAGCAGTTCTTC
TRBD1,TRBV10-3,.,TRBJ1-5,CAISDRDQPQHF,TGTGCCATCTCCGACAGGGATCAGCCCCAGCATTTT
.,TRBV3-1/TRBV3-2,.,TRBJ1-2,CASSQADSADSYGYTF,TGTGCCAGCAGCCAAGCGGACTCGGCGGACTCCTATGGCTACACCTTC
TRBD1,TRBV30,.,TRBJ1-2,CAGQGPDSAGYTF,TGTGCCGGACAGGGGCCCGACTCGGCGGGCTACACCTTC
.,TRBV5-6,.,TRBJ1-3,CASSFVASGNTIYF,TGTGCCAGCAGCTTTGTAGCCTCTGGAAACACCATATATTTT
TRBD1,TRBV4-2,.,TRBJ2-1,CASSQRAVGQNNEQFF,TGTGCCAGCAGCCAAAGGGCGGTGGGACAGAACAATGAGCAGTTCTTC
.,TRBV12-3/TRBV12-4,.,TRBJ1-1,CASSQGSGTEAFF,TGTGCCAGCAGCCAGGGGTCTGGCACTGAAGCTTTCTTT
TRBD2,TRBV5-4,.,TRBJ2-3,CASSLELAGGLVDTQYF,TGTGCCAGCAGCTTGGAACTAGCGGGGGGGCTGGTAGATACGCAGTATTTT
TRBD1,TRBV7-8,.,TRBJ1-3,CASSLVGTGAGNTIYF,TGTGCCAGCAGCTTAGTCGGGACAGGGGCTGGAAACACCATATATTTT
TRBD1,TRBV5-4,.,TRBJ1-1,CASSLPSGQATEAFF,TGTGCCAGCAGCTTACCGTCCGGACAGGCCACTGAAGCTTTCTTT
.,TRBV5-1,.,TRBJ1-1,CASSLVGENTEAFF,TGCGCCAGCAGCTTGGTAGGGGAGAACACTGAAGCTTTCTTT
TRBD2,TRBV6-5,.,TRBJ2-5,CASRGAGVIGETQYF,TGTGCCAGCAGGGGTGCGGGGGTGATAGGAGAGACCCAGTACTTC
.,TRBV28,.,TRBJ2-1,CASREEVYNEQFF,TGTGCCAGCAGGGAGGAAGTATACAATGAGCAGTTCTTC
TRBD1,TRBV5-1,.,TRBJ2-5,CASSLIMTGQETQYF,TGCGCCAGCAGCTTGATAATGACAGGGCAAGAGACCCAGTACTTC
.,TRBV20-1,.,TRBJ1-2,CSARSGRGYTF,TGCAGTGCTAGGTCGGGTAGGGGCTACACCTTC
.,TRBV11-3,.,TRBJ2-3,CASSRQESTDTQYF,TGTGCCAGCAGCCGGCAGGAAAGCACAGATACGCAGTATTTT
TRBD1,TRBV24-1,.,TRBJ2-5,CATSVTNRGDETQYF,TGTGCCACCAGTGTCACTAACAGGGGGGACGAGACCCAGTACTTC
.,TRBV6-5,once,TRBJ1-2,CASSYSEREAYGYTF,TGTGCCAGCAGTTACTCGGAGCGGGAAGCCTATGGCTACACCTTC
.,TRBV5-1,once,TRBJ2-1,CASSPLRGGRNDEQFF,TGCGCCAGCAGCCCGCTAAGGGGGGGGCGTAACGATGAGCAGTTCTTC